Each of the 13 T cell receptor beta chains below was sequenced from the same sample in a study of cytomegalovirus exposure and HLA in healthy donors. This PCR relied on a set of 60 Vbeta primers and 13 Jbeta primers. Generated by immunoSEQ multiplex PCR, the TCRdb table keeps only in-frame clones and is missing some. In the table there are tens of thousands of clones, around 70% of which are singletons. The sample consisted of PBMCs. The receptors stem from a woman aged 45-60 years in good health and CMV-seropositive.

To note about this clone: Germline is not matched at one junction end, which may reflect a read error. This chain connects TRBV7-8 to TRBJ2-1, with 7 bases aligning to TRBD2. The CDR3 contains 16 residues. Per the germline V gene, CDR1 is SGHVS and CDR2 is FQNEAQ. CDR3 nucleotides: TGTGCCAGCAGCCTAGCCAGACGGGGAGGGTTCACTGAGCAGTTCTTC. Residues: CASSLARRGGFTEQFF.

The sample holds one count of this clone. V usage is TRBV10-3 and J usage is TRBJ2-2; D is unresolved. V was pared by 5 bases and J by 5 bases, with 9 bases between. CDR1 is ENHRY and CDR2 is SYGVKD in the germline V gene. This CDR3 spans 13 amino acids. The CDR3 region has the DNA TGTGCCATCAGTCCGCTAGTTACCGGGGAGCTGTTTTTT. Amino acid sequence: CAISPLVTGELFF.

This clone was counted once. The chain joins TRBV5-6 to TRBJ2-3; a possible D gene is TRBD2 (5 bases). V lost 2 bases and J 2 bases, leaving 9 bases between the germline ends. The germline CDR1 and CDR2 sequences are SGHDT and YYEEEE. The CDR3 contains 14 residues. As DNA, the CDR3 is TGTGCCAGCAGCTTAGAGGGAGCCACAGATACGCAGTATTTT. It encodes CASSLEGATDTQYF.

The chain uses TRBV15 and TRBJ1-1, with D maybe TRBD1 (6 bases). V was trimmed by 5 bases and J by 2 bases, leaving 21 bases between them. CDR1 and CDR2 from the germline V gene are LNHNV and YYDKDF (reference sequence). The CDR3 is 17 residues long. The CDR3 bases are TGTGCCACCAGCCGACGATTAGGGGGGGCGGAAAACACTGAAGCTTTCTTT. Amino acid sequence: CATSRRLGGAENTEAFF.

The chain couples TRBV25-1 to TRBJ2-5; 8 nucleotides agree with TRBD2. With the DNA end fitting TRBJ2-7 better, the J assignment may be wrong. Germline V CDR1 and CDR2: MGHDK, SYGVNS. This CDR3 has 14 amino acids. The CDR3 reads CASKFLAGAYEQYF. The CDR3 nucleotides are TGTGCCAGCAAATTCCTAGCGGGTGCCTACGAGCAGTACTTC.

Only one count was recorded for this clone. The chain has TRBV5-1 and TRBJ2-3, with TRBD2 matching 12 bases. The CDR3 loop spans 16 amino acids. J was trimmed by 0 bases and V by 3 bases; bases with no gene match: 2. Germline CDR1 SGHRS, CDR2 YFSETQ. Written as DNA, the CDR3 is TGCGCCAGCAGCTCAGGACTAGCGGGGAGCACAGATACGCAGTATTTT. It is translated as CASSSGLAGSTDTQYF.

The CDR3 sequence: CASTNRQGSYTF. The CDR3 DNA sequence: TGTGCCAGCACCAATCGACAGGGGAGCTACACCTTC. The chain has TRBV6-6 and TRBJ1-2; TRBD1 matches at 8 bases. Losses at the gene ends were 7 bases for V and 9 bases for J; bases not matched to a gene: 7. The CDR3 covers 12 residues. Germline loops: CDR1 MNHNY, CDR2 SVGAGI (reference sequence).

V gene TRBV28 combines with J gene TRBJ2-6, with D tentatively TRBD2 (7 bases). The CDR3 is 15 amino acids. The V gene's germline CDR1 is MDHEN and CDR2 SYDVKM. Trimming removed 6 bases at V and 6 bases at J, with 15 bases between. The CDR3 protein is CASSRGGGSANVLTF. For the CDR3, the DNA is TGTGCCAGCAGCCGGGGAGGGGGATCGGCCAACGTCCTGACTTTC.

This rearrangement joins TRBV9 to TRBJ1-2; D not certain. The CDR3 runs to 13 residues. The V and J ends lost 4 bases and 8 bases respectively, with 15 bases between them. Germline CDR1 SGDLS, CDR2 YYNGEE. CDR3 DNA sequence: TGTGCCAGCAGCCCCGCGGATTTGGAGGGCTACACCTTC. Translated, it gives CASSPADLEGYTF.

V gene TRBV7-9 combines with J gene TRBJ2-5; the D gene is possibly TRBD1 (5 bases). The CDR3 has 13 amino acids. From germline, CDR1 is SEHNR and CDR2 FQNEAQ (reference sequence). Trimming shortened V by 3 bases and J by 5 bases, and 10 bases separated the two germline ends. CDR3 residues: CASSFPGMETQYF. Written as DNA, the CDR3 is TGTGCCAGCAGCTTCCCAGGGATGGAGACCCAGTACTTC.

The CDR3 here is CASSGTSGGGNEQFF. Written as DNA, the CDR3 is TGTGCCAGCAGTGGCACTAGCGGAGGGGGGAATGAGCAGTTCTTC. The chain couples TRBV6-1 to TRBJ2-1; 8 bases fit TRBD2. After removal of 4 bases from V and 7 bases from J, the junction contained 9 bases not matched to a gene. The CDR3 totals 15 residues. Germline loops: CDR1 MNHNS, CDR2 SASEGT.

The J gene is TRBJ2-3, the V gene TRBV27; perhaps TRBD1 as D (5 bases). Trimming removed 5 bases at V and 2 bases at J, with 11 bases between. Germline loops: CDR1 MNHEY, CDR2 SMNVEV (reference sequence). The CDR3 runs to 14 residues. CDR3 protein: CASSTSTATDTQYF. The CDR3 coding sequence is TGTGCCAGCAGTACCTCGACAGCCACAGATACGCAGTATTTT.

The rearrangement joins TRBV7-8 to TRBJ2-7, with a weak D call TRBD1 (6 bases). CDR3 length equals 16 residues. Trimming removed 5 bases at V and 0 bases at J, with 17 bases between. Germline V gene data show CDR1 as SGHVS and CDR2 as FQNEAQ. CDR3 in amino acids: CASSPRARGSSYEQYF. The DNA for the CDR3 is TGTGCCAGCAGCCCCCGAGCTAGGGGGAGCTCCTACGAGCAGTACTTC.